This note documents a single TCR beta chain sequence. TCRdb re-called the RT-PCR reads through MiXCR, storing one row per CDR3 protein. This table holds 800,000 to 1,000,000 distinct CDR3 sequences, about a sixth found once. Trimming pared 5 bases from V and 8 bases from J, leaving 6 bases between. The CDR3 contains 10 residues. The data belong to a study of patients and donors after allogeneic stem cell transplantation. The chain couples TRBV12-3 or TRBV12-4 to TRBJ1-1, with D possibly being TRBD1 (6 bases). The sequence came from a human donor who was either an allogeneic HSCT recipient or a stem cell or donor lymphocyte infusion donor (not recorded which). It is not recorded whose cells these are; they may come from a transplant donor. What was sequenced was blood, either unsorted or a sorted T cell fraction (not recorded which). The CDR3 sequence: CASSTGEAFF. In DNA, the CDR3 is TGTGCCAGCAGTACAGGGGAAGCTTTCTTT.